The clone carrying this T cell receptor (beta chain) appeared a single time. This sample is drawn from a study of blood T cell repertoires in COVID-19. Study background: Sites in the United States, Italy and Spain provided acute and convalescent COVID-19 samples. T cells, B-cell-depleted T cells, or PBMCs supplied cDNA or gDNA.

TCRdb's copy holds only in-frame clones and misses some; the assay was immunoSEQ multiplex PCR. The sample lists fewer than 140,000 clones, 70% to 80% occurring once. J was trimmed by 5 bases and V by 4 bases; bases with no gene match: 9. Germline CDR1 MNHEY, CDR2 SVGAGI. This CDR3 is 15 amino acids long. This receptor was identified in a human donor with acute or convalescent COVID-19. The donor label of this sample is uncertain. The chain uses TRBV6-5 and TRBJ2-7; TRBD1 agrees at 9 bases. Sequencing was performed on peripheral blood. DNA for the CDR3: TGTGCCAGCAGTTGGGACAGGGCTAGAGGAAACGAGCAGTACTTC. Protein product: CASSWDRARGNEQYF.